The 17 T cell receptor beta chains presented below share a single source sample, sequenced in a study of blood T cell repertoires in COVID-19. The table came from immunoSEQ multiplex PCR; TCRdb's copy has only in-frame clones and leaves some out. Among about 230,000 clones listed, about four fifths were seen once. Sequencing input: peripheral blood. The receptor set was obtained from a woman of 80 years or more with COVID-19, enrolled during active disease.

The V and J genes are TRBV7-9 and TRBJ1-2; unclear D gene. The V gene lost 4 bases and the J gene lost 7 bases, with 4 bases spanning the gap. Per the germline V gene, CDR1 is SEHNR and CDR2 is FQNEAQ (reference sequence). This CDR3 is built from 10 residues. The CDR3 sequence is CASSSVGYTF. The DNA of the CDR3 is TGTGCCAGCAGCTCCGTTGGCTACACCTTC.

The CDR3 loop reads CASSGTVSGGYTF. The CDR3 DNA sequence: TGTGCCAGCAGTGGGACAGTCTCTGGTGGCTACACCTTC. The chain carries TRBV2 and TRBJ1-2, with D possibly being TRBD1 (6 bases). The CDR3 is 13 amino acids. V was shortened by 4 bases and J by 7 bases, with 13 bases between the two germline ends. CDR1 SNHLY and CDR2 FYNNEI come from the germline V gene.

This clone was seen only once. This chain links TRBV9 with TRBJ2-1; 11 bases map to TRBD2. The CDR3 length is 15 residues. The ends lost 4 bases at V and 5 bases at J; junction bases unmatched: 5. Germline-derived CDR1 and CDR2 are SGDLS and YYNGEE. CDR3 loop: CASSPTSGTHNEQFF. Written as DNA, the CDR3 is TGTGCCAGCAGCCCGACTAGCGGGACCCACAATGAGCAGTTCTTC.

The V and J genes are TRBV4-1 and TRBJ1-5; D gene uncertain. V lost 1 base and J 5 bases, leaving 6 bases between the germline ends. The CDR3 has 13 amino acids. Germline-derived CDR1 and CDR2 are MGHRA and YSYEKL. The CDR3, as DNA: TGCGCCAGCAGCCAAGTACGAGATCAGCCCCAGCATTTT. This codes for CASSQVRDQPQHF.

The J gene is TRBJ2-1, the V gene TRBV27; a possible D gene is TRBD1 (5 bases). V dropped 4 bases and J dropped 9 bases, with 13 bases sitting between them. The CDR3 is 13 residues long. Germline lookup yields CDR1 MNHEY and CDR2 SMNVEV (reference sequence). This CDR3 reads CASSSTETAEQFF. The CDR3 DNA reads TGTGCCAGCAGTTCGACAGAAACAGCTGAGCAGTTCTTC.

The rearrangement uses TRBV3-1 (or the pseudogene TRBV3-2) and TRBJ2-7; 11 positions match TRBD1. The ends lost 3 bases at V and 4 bases at J; junction bases unmatched: 8. Germline CDR1 LGHDT, CDR2 YNNKEL (reference sequence). This CDR3 comprises 16 residues. The CDR3 DNA sequence: TGTGCCAGCAGCCACCGGGACAGGGGGTCGGGGTACGAGCAGTACTTC. As protein: CASSHRDRGSGYEQYF.

This sequence joins TRBV6-5 and TRBJ1-5; D perhaps matches TRBD1 (6 bases). With 7 bases removed from V and 2 bases from J, the gap between germline ends came to 12 bases. Germline V lookup: CDR1 MNHEY, CDR2 SVGAGI. This CDR3 comprises 14 residues. In DNA form, the CDR3 reads TGTGCCAGCACAGAACAGGGCGGCAATCAGCCCCAGCATTTT. Encoded protein: CASTEQGGNQPQHF.

The rearrangement links TRBV6-5 to TRBJ1-2; no firm D call. Germline-derived CDR1 and CDR2 are MNHEY and SVGAGI. There are 11 residues in the CDR3. V was clipped by 6 bases and J by 4 bases, with 6 bases between them. The CDR3 nucleotides are TGTGCCAGCAGCGCCGGCTATGGCTACACCTTC. It is translated as CASSAGYGYTF.

The chain uses TRBV7-2 and TRBJ2-5; 7 nucleotides match TRBD2. The germline V gene encodes CDR1 SGHTA and CDR2 FQGNSA. The CDR3 length is 15 residues. The J segment lost 2 bases and the V segment lost 1 base, leaving 4 bases of the junction unmatched. The CDR3 region has the DNA TGTGCCAGCAGCTTAGAAGCGGGAAGTCAAGAGACCCAGTACTTC. Translated: CASSLEAGSQETQYF.

The V call is TRBV7-3, the J call TRBJ2-1; D call uncertain. CDR1 and CDR2 (germline): SGHTA, FQGTGA. The V end lost 5 bases, the J end lost 7 bases, and 12 bases lay between the germline ends. This CDR3 has 13 amino acids. The CDR3 nucleotides read TGTGCCAGCAGCCCCCCCTCCCTGAATGAGCAGTTCTTC. Translating gives CASSPPSLNEQFF.

This chain uses TRBV6-6 with TRBJ2-2; TRBD2 aligns across 8 bases. This CDR3 contains 15 residues. V gave up 4 bases and J gave up 7 bases; unmatched junction bases: 8. Germline CDR1 reads MNHNY; CDR2 reads SVGAGI (reference sequence). The chain's CDR3 is CASSSAGLGGGELFF. The CDR3 DNA reads TGTGCCAGCAGTTCCGCGGGACTAGGCGGCGGGGAGCTGTTTTTT.

This chain links TRBV20-1 with TRBJ1-1; the D is unclear. The V gene lost 2 bases and the J gene lost 5 bases, with 6 bases spanning the gap. The CDR3 runs 11 residues. Looked up from germline, CDR1 is DFQATT and CDR2 is SNEGSKA (reference sequence). Here the CDR3 DNA reads TGCAGTGCTAGAACAGTGACTGAAGCTTTCTTT. This encodes CSARTVTEAFF.

V gene TRBV9 combines with J gene TRBJ1-1; 10 bases align to TRBD1. The CDR3 runs 15 residues. Losses at the gene ends were 4 bases for V and 6 bases for J; bases not matched to a gene: 9. Germline V CDR1 and CDR2: SGDLS, YYNGEE. CDR3 sequence: CASSSRQGAASEAFF. The DNA of the CDR3 is TGTGCCAGCAGCTCTCGACAGGGGGCAGCCTCTGAAGCTTTCTTT.

The genes are TRBV14 and TRBJ2-7; a weak D match, TRBD1 (5 bases). Germline loops: CDR1 SGHDN, CDR2 FVKESK. V was trimmed by 4 bases and J by 3 bases, leaving 7 bases between them. The CDR3 sequence is 12 residues long. CDR3 nucleotides: TGTGCCAGCAGCCGACAGTTCTACGAGCAGTACTTC. Encoded protein: CASSRQFYEQYF.

This clone was counted between two and nine times. The rearrangement uses TRBV28 and TRBJ1-1, with D perhaps matching TRBD1 (5 bases). Deletions cut 6 bases from V and 2 bases from J, with 13 bases between. CDR3 length: 14 residues. Germline V gives CDR1 MDHEN, CDR2 SYDVKM. The CDR3 nucleotides are TGTGCCAGCAGACACCCAACAGGTAACACTGAAGCTTTCTTT. It encodes CASRHPTGNTEAFF.

This clone was seen once. This sequence joins TRBV5-1 and TRBJ1-1; 9 nucleotides align to TRBD1. The V segment lost 2 bases and the J segment 7 bases; nucleotides outside the gene matches: 9. Germline values: CDR1 SGHRS, CDR2 YFSETQ. This CDR3 contains 15 residues. The CDR3, as DNA: TGCGCCAGCAGCTTACCAGAGGGACAGGGCGGTGAAGCTTTCTTT. Its translation: CASSLPEGQGGEAFF.

The rearrangement uses TRBV15 and TRBJ1-4; 10 nucleotides line up with TRBD1. The germline V gene encodes CDR1 LNHNV and CDR2 YYDKDF (reference sequence). J was trimmed by 4 bases and V by 4 bases; bases with no gene match: 3. This CDR3 has 15 amino acids. The CDR3 protein is CATSNRDRGNEKLFF. CDR3 bases: TGTGCCACCAGCAACCGGGACAGGGGTAATGAAAAACTGTTTTTT.